The 16 T cell receptor beta chains below come from one sample, sequenced in a study of T cell changes during pregnancy in multiple sclerosis (dated by TCRdb to the late 2010s). Receptor libraries were prepared by the immunoSEQ multiplex PCR assay. TCRdb re-hosts the immuneACCESS table, in-frame sequences only. Its copies lack some clones; in the studies checked, an unresolved V gene accounts for under half of them, and the cause for the rest is not known. This sample has tens of thousands of clones in its table, and 89% of those were observed once. Jointly, the top ten make up approximately 1.8% of the sample. Sequences were derived from peripheral blood, sampled after pregnancy. The receptors originated from a female donor with multiple sclerosis, enrolled in a pregnancy study.

The rearrangement links TRBV5-6 to TRBJ2-1; TRBD2 aligns across 9 bases. J was trimmed by 4 bases and V by 4 bases; bases with no gene match: 9. Germline V gene data show CDR1 as SGHDT and CDR2 as YYEEEE. The CDR3 spans 16 residues. CDR3: CASSPAGGSRYNEQFF. CDR3 coding DNA: TGTGCCAGCAGCCCAGCGGGGGGCTCTCGTTACAATGAGCAGTTCTTC.

The chain has TRBV7-3 and TRBJ2-3, with 8 bases aligning to TRBD2. The length of the CDR3 is 16 residues. Losses at the gene ends were 1 base for V and 3 bases for J; bases not matched to a gene: 6. The germline V gene encodes CDR1 SGHTA and CDR2 FQGTGA. The CDR3 loop reads CASSLIPGGETDTQYF. DNA for the CDR3: TGTGCCAGCAGCTTAATCCCGGGGGGGGAAACAGATACGCAGTATTTT.

The chain has TRBV5-6 and TRBJ2-1; 12 bases align to TRBD2. The trim removed 0 bases at V and 9 bases at J, leaving 10 bases unmatched. The CDR3 spans 17 residues. Germline V gene lookup returns CDR1 SGHDT and CDR2 YYEEEE. The CDR3 protein is CASSLAFGLAGNFEQFF. The CDR3 nucleotides are TGTGCCAGCAGCTTGGCCTTTGGACTAGCGGGGAACTTTGAGCAGTTCTTC.

The chain carries TRBV15 and TRBJ1-2; the D is unclear. CDR1 is LNHNV and CDR2 is YYDKDF in the germline V gene (reference sequence). The V end was cut by 4 bases, the J end by 7 bases, with 25 bases between. The CDR3 has 17 amino acids. The CDR3 loop reads CATSTWAGSGYKVGYTF. The CDR3 region has the DNA TGTGCCACCAGCACATGGGCGGGTAGTGGCTACAAGGTTGGCTACACCTTC.

The chain employs TRBV18 and TRBJ2-5, with 10 bases fitting TRBD1. The CDR3 has 16 amino acids. In germline, CDR1 is KGHSH, CDR2 LQKENI. V lost 0 bases and J lost 5; bases outside the gene matches: 6. The CDR3 nucleotides are TGTGCCAGCTCACCACCTGGGACAGGGGAGAAGGAGACCCAGTACTTC. Translation gives CASSPPGTGEKETQYF.

By its share, this clone is medium-sized. The chain couples TRBV7-2 to TRBJ1-3, with 8 bases fitting TRBD1. Germline CDR1 and CDR2: SGHTA and FQGNSA. This CDR3 contains 16 residues. V lost 3 bases and J lost 0; bases outside the gene matches: 4. CDR3 sequence reads: CASSFRQGSSGNTIYF. The CDR3 region has the DNA TGTGCCAGCAGCTTTAGACAGGGGAGCTCTGGAAACACCATATATTTT.

The chain recombines TRBV2 with TRBJ1-1, with D uncertain. This CDR3 has 13 amino acids. CDR1 and CDR2 from the germline V gene are SNHLY and FYNNEI. V lost 8 bases and J lost 4, with 14 bases in between. CDR3 residues: CASSLAPGTEAFF. The CDR3 DNA sequence: TGTGCCAGCTCATTAGCCCCGGGCACTGAAGCTTTCTTT.

V gene TRBV12-5 combines with J gene TRBJ2-5; D remains ambiguous. Trimming removed 1 base at V and 0 bases at J, with 3 bases between. The length of the CDR3 is 13 residues. Germline assignment: CDR1 LGHNT and CDR2 FRNRAP. The CDR3 loop is CASGLDNQETQYF. The CDR3, as DNA: TGTGCTAGTGGTTTGGATAACCAAGAGACCCAGTACTTC.

V is TRBV20-1 and J is TRBJ2-1; possibly TRBD1 for D (5 bases). Trimming cost V 4 bases and J 4 bases, with 5 bases left between them. The CDR3 is 11 amino acids. Germline CDR1 DFQATT, CDR2 SNEGSKA (reference sequence). For the CDR3, the DNA is TGCAGTGCTACAGGGTACAATGAGCAGTTCTTC. This codes for CSATGYNEQFF.

J is TRBJ2-3 and V is TRBV6-8, with 7 bases identical to TRBD1. Losses at the gene ends were 5 bases for V and 3 bases for J; bases not matched to a gene: 5. The germline gives CDR1 MNHGY, CDR2 SAAAGT. CDR3 length equals 14 residues. CDR3 residues: CASSNRTGTDTQYF. The CDR3 DNA reads TGTGCCAGCAGTAACCGGACAGGAACAGATACGCAGTATTTT.

This rearrangement joins TRBV19 to TRBJ2-2; D ambiguous. The germline CDR1 and CDR2 sequences are LNHDA and SQIVND (reference sequence). This CDR3 has 11 amino acids. Between the trimmed V and J ends, which lost 7 bases and 8 bases, there was a span of 8 bases. In DNA, the CDR3 is TGTGCCAGTACCGAGGAGGGGGAGCTGTTTTTT. Its translation is CASTEEGELFF.

The chain joins TRBV27 to TRBJ1-5, with a weak D call TRBD1 (6 bases). Germline V CDR1 and CDR2: MNHEY, SMNVEV (reference sequence). Trimming shortened V by 0 bases and J by 6 bases, and 15 bases separated the two germline ends. The CDR3 sequence is 16 residues long. The CDR3 spells CASSLSCHRDGQPQHF. For the CDR3, the DNA is TGTGCCAGCAGTTTATCATGTCACAGGGACGGTCAGCCCCAGCATTTT.

This chain links TRBV5-1 with TRBJ2-3; 16 positions match TRBD2. Germline CDR1 reads SGHRS; CDR2 reads YFSETQ. This CDR3 is built from 16 residues. V gave up 3 bases and J gave up 4 bases; unmatched junction bases: 2. CDR3 nucleotide sequence: TGCGCCAGCAGCTCCGGGACTAGCGGGGGGGCAGATACGCAGTATTTT. Amino acids: CASSSGTSGGADTQYF.

V is TRBV30 and J is TRBJ1-1; weak D call: TRBD1 (5 bases). The germline gives CDR1 GTSNPN, CDR2 SVGIG (reference sequence). Trimming took 5 bases from V and 0 from J, leaving 7 bases between them. The CDR3 runs to 12 residues. CDR3 sequence: CAWGHLNTEAFF. The CDR3 DNA is TGTGCCTGGGGACACTTGAACACTGAAGCTTTCTTT.

The chain employs TRBV7-3 and TRBJ2-1; D not certain. CDR1 and CDR2 from the germline V gene are SGHTA and FQGTGA. This CDR3 comprises 14 residues. V dropped 1 base and J dropped 4 bases, with 8 bases sitting between them. In DNA, the CDR3 is TGTGCCAGCAGCTTAAGCCCAGATTACAATGAGCAGTTCTTC. It codes for CASSLSPDYNEQFF.

This chain links TRBV4-1 with TRBJ1-1, with 7 bases that match TRBD1. Per germline, CDR1 MGHRA and CDR2 YSYEKL. J gave up 4 bases and V 1 base, and 12 bases lay outside the gene matches. This CDR3 region has 17 residues. The CDR3 sequence is CASSQGIRDRVGTEAFF. CDR3 nucleotide sequence: TGCGCCAGCAGCCAAGGGATCCGCGACAGGGTAGGCACTGAAGCTTTCTTT.